This T cell receptor (beta chain) was captured in a study of shared T cell receptors in the human thymus. TCRdb's copy holds only in-frame clones and misses some; the assay was immunoSEQ multiplex PCR. The table shows 640,000 or so clones, with approximately 89% occurring only once. In germline, CDR1 is SGHAT, CDR2 FQNNGV. J was trimmed by 4 bases and V by 4 bases; bases with no gene match: 1. This CDR3 spans 12 amino acids. This same sample was also part of a study on human thymus T cells. That source reports: Resections that were taken during corrective heart surgery supplied the thymus tissue.

The sequenced material came from thymocytes. V usage is TRBV11-2 and J usage is TRBJ2-7; 7 bases fit TRBD1. This clonotype originated in a boy less than two years old with a congenital heart defect. CDR3 in DNA: TGTGCCAGCAGCTCGGGACAGTACGAGCAGTACTTC. Translation gives CASSSGQYEQYF. Using reference TRBV11-2 and TRBJ2-7 for the parts outside the CDR3, the full variable domain is EAGVAQSPRYKIIEKRQSVAFWCNPISGHATLYWYQQILGQGPKLLIQFQNNGVVDDSQLPKDRFSAERLKGVDSTLKIQPAKLEDSAVYLCASSSGQYEQYFGPGTRLTVT.